This TCR beta chain was found in a study of long-term antiretroviral therapy in people with HIV. Investigators performed immunoSEQ version v3.0 at survey level. The protocol was immunoSEQ multiplex PCR, while the TCRdb copy is restricted to in-frame clones and leaves out a portion. The table records approximately 32,000 clones, about 80% of them present only once. V lost 3 bases to trimming and J lost 1 base, with 7 bases between them. Looked up from germline, CDR1 is MDHEN and CDR2 is SYDVKM. The CDR3 runs 13 residues. This chain joins TRBV28 and TRBJ2-7; no reliable D call. This TCR was recovered from a man younger than 30 with HIV. This material consisted of unsorted PBMCs, taken 0.4 years before starting antiretroviral therapy. In DNA form, the CDR3 reads TGTGCCAGCAGTTTCGGGCTATCCTACGAGCAGTACTTC. Amino acids: CASSFGLSYEQYF.